The 9 T cell receptor beta chains below come from one sample, sequenced in a study of T cells in localized non-small cell lung cancer. The method was immunoSEQ multiplex PCR; TCRdb's version includes in-frame clones alone and lacks a portion of them. The data contain 23,000 or so clones, roughly 88% of them singletons. This specimen consisted of peripheral blood mononuclear cells, obtained before any cancer treatment. All receptors derive from a male donor at least 60 years old with stage II lung adenocarcinoma.

The V gene is TRBV6-1, the J gene TRBJ2-4; weak D call: TRBD1 (6 bases). Trimming shortened V by 6 bases and J by 2 bases, and 11 bases separated the two germline ends. Germline CDR1 is MNHNS and CDR2 is SASEGT. The CDR3 totals 14 residues. The CDR3 reads CASSPGVTKNIQYF. The CDR3, as DNA: TGTGCCAGCAGCCCAGGGGTTACCAAAAACATTCAGTACTTC.

This chain uses TRBV10-3 with TRBJ2-7; D gene unclear. Germline V gives CDR1 ENHRY, CDR2 SYGVKD. V lost 6 bases and J 3 bases, leaving 18 bases between the germline ends. This CDR3 contains 15 residues. CDR3 in amino acids: CAISDPRRRHYEQYF. For the CDR3, the DNA is TGTGCCATCAGCGATCCAAGGCGAAGACACTACGAGCAGTACTTC.

This chain connects TRBV27 to TRBJ2-6; maybe TRBD1 (5 bases). Germline V CDR1 and CDR2: MNHEY, SMNVEV (reference sequence). The CDR3 runs 14 residues. Trimming removed 8 bases from V and 3 bases from J, with 11 bases in between. The CDR3 region is CASRDSYGANVLTF. CDR3 DNA: TGTGCCAGCCGTGACAGTTATGGGGCCAACGTCCTGACTTTC. Complete variable domain (other parts from reference TRBV27 and TRBJ2-6): EAQVTQNPRYLITVTGKKLTVTCSQNMNHEYMSWYRQDPGLGLRQIYYSMNVEVTDKGDVPEGYKVSRKEKRNFPLILESPSPNQTSLYFCASRDSYGANVLTFGAGSRLTVL.

This chain connects TRBV6-6 to TRBJ2-2, with D perhaps assigned TRBD1 or TRBD2 (6 bases each). Per the germline V gene, CDR1 is MNHNY and CDR2 is SVGAGI (reference sequence). The CDR3 consists of 16 residues. Trimming shortened V by 6 bases and J by 5 bases, and 19 bases separated the two germline ends. The CDR3 DNA follows: TGTGCCAGCAGCAAGCCATCGGGGGCAGAAACCGGGGAGCTGTTTTTT. Protein product: CASSKPSGAETGELFF.

This clone was picked up one time. The chain couples TRBV7-9 to TRBJ2-3; 11 bases align to TRBD2. The length of the CDR3 is 19 residues. CDR1 SEHNR and CDR2 FQNEAQ come from the germline V gene (reference sequence). V was clipped by 6 bases and J by 4 bases; unmatched bases: 18. CDR3 nucleotides: TGTGCCAGCAGGGGACCCGCCCGACTAGCGGGAATTGGTGCAGATACGCAGTATTTT. It codes for CASRGPARLAGIGADTQYF.

The rearrangement joins TRBV20-1 to TRBJ1-1; D ambiguous. The CDR3 length is 11 residues. The germline CDR1 and CDR2 sequences are DFQATT and SNEGSKA (reference sequence). The germline V and J ends were trimmed by 4 bases and 1 base, with 4 bases remaining between them. This CDR3 is CSAKGNTEAFF. In nucleotides, the CDR3 is TGCAGTGCTAAAGGGAACACTGAAGCTTTCTTT.

The chain combines TRBV19 with TRBJ1-2; D call uncertain. The CDR3 is made up of 11 amino acids. CDR1 LNHDA and CDR2 SQIVND come from the germline V gene (reference sequence). Trimming left V 5 bases short and J 1 base short, with 2 bases between. CDR3 nucleotide sequence: TGTGCCAGTAGTGGTAACTATGGCTACACCTTC. Its protein product is CASSGNYGYTF.

Concerning this clone itself: Because the CDR3's place on the DNA is in doubt, the DNA is left out and the CDR3 is given as listed by TCRdb. The chain has TRBV21-1 and TRBJ1-4; the table assigns TRBD1, which was not confirmed against the DNA. TRBV21-1 has pseudogene status. The CDR3 length equals 19 residues, ends included. Here the CDR3 reads CASSKSLWGQGATNEKLFF.

J is TRBJ1-4 and V is TRBV9; D remains ambiguous. The V gene's germline CDR1 is SGDLS and CDR2 YYNGEE. This CDR3 spans 16 amino acids. Trimming cost V 0 bases and J 7 bases, with 16 bases left between them. The CDR3 spells CASSVANGLAGEKLFF. CDR3 DNA: TGTGCCAGCAGCGTAGCTAATGGGTTGGCGGGTGAAAAACTGTTTTTT.